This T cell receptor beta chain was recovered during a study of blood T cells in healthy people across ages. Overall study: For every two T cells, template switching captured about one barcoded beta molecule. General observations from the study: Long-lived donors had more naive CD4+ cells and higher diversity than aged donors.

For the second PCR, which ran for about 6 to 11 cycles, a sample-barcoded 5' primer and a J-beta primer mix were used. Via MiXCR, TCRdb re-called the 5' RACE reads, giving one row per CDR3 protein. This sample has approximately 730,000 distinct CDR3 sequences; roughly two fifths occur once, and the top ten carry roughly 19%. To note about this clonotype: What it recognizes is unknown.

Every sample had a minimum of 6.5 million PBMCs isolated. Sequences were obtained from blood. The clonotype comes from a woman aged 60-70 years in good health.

DNA of the CDR3: TGTGCCATCAGCGAACTGGGAACAGGACTAGCGGGGTTAGATACGCAGTATTTT. Translating it yields CAISELGTGLAGLDTQYF. V and J are TRBV10-3 and TRBJ2-3; 12 bases line up with TRBD2. The CDR3 sequence is 18 residues long. The germline V gene has CDR1 ENHRY and CDR2 SYGVKD. Trimming removed 6 bases from V and 5 bases from J; junction bases left unmatched: 15.